The 28 T cell receptor beta chains in this list originate from one sample, sequenced in a study of blood T cells in healthy people across ages. The authors ran a second PCR of about 6 to 12 cycles using a sample-barcoded 5' primer and a J-beta primer mix. TCRdb re-derived calls from the 5' RACE reads in MiXCR, one entry per CDR3 protein. The data contain some 690,000 distinct CDR3 sequences, 22% of them seen just once; the ten biggest clones take up about 22%. The sequenced sample was blood. The source is a man between 65 and 85 years old in good health.

The chain recombines TRBV18 with TRBJ2-3; 10 bases are shared with TRBD1. The CDR3 spans 18 residues. Trimming took 3 bases from V and 1 from J; bases not matched to a gene: 10. CDR1 and CDR2 (germline): KGHSH, LQKENI. Written as DNA, the CDR3 is TGTGCCAGCTCACCCGACAGGGGGCCTCGGACCGGCACAGATACGCAGTATTTT. As protein: CASSPDRGPRTGTDTQYF.

The chain has TRBV10-3 and TRBJ1-2, with D possibly TRBD1 on 5 matching bases. This CDR3 is built from 14 residues. The V gene's germline CDR1 is ENHRY and CDR2 SYGVKD. The germline V and J ends were trimmed by 5 bases and 2 bases, with 12 bases remaining between them. The CDR3 DNA sequence: TGTGCCATCAGTTACGGGGGAAGCAACTATGGCTACACCTTC. Residues: CAISYGGSNYGYTF.

The chain has TRBV13 and TRBJ2-1; D call uncertain. The J call may be mistaken, given a closer DNA end match to TRBJ2-7. The V gene's germline CDR1 is PRHDT and CDR2 FYEKMQ (reference sequence). This CDR3 comprises 12 residues. CDR3 sequence (DNA): TGTGCCAGCAGCTTAAGGCGCTACGAGCAGTACTTC. This encodes CASSLRRYEQYF.

The chain carries TRBV11-3 and TRBJ1-4, with 9 bases matching TRBD1. The CDR3 extends over 14 amino acids. V was pared by 5 bases and J by 8 bases, with 6 bases of the junction left unmatched. The germline V gene has CDR1 SGHNT and CDR2 YENEEA. CDR3 in DNA: TGTGCCAGCAGCCCCTGGGACAGGGCGGAAAAACTGTTTTTT. The encoded protein is CASSPWDRAEKLFF.

In its sample, this clonotype was seen many times. V is TRBV27 and J is TRBJ2-6; the D is unclear. V lost 4 bases to trimming and J lost 2 bases, with 9 bases between them. The CDR3 runs to 15 residues. Germline V CDR1 and CDR2: MNHEY, SMNVEV (reference sequence). CDR3 sequence reads: CASSSESTGANVLTF. CDR3 bases: TGTGCCAGCAGTTCCGAGTCTACTGGGGCCAACGTCCTGACTTTC.

The gene calls are TRBV5-1 and TRBJ1-3; tentatively, D is TRBD1 (6 bases). The CDR3 covers 16 residues. Germline CDR1 SGHRS, CDR2 YFSETQ. Trimming shortened V by 2 bases and J by 6 bases, and 18 bases separated the two germline ends. The CDR3 nucleotides are TGCGCCAGCAGCTTACAGGGTTTTGGAGGAGAAAACACCATATATTTT. The encoded protein is CASSLQGFGGENTIYF.

The rearrangement uses TRBV6-6 and TRBJ2-3; 9 bases map to TRBD2. CDR1 and CDR2 from the germline V gene are MNHNY and SVGAGI (reference sequence). V trimming: 2 bases; J trimming: 5 bases; junction bases outside the gene matches: 11. This CDR3 comprises 17 residues. This CDR3 is CASSYRLAGGPGDTQYF. The CDR3 DNA is TGTGCCAGCAGTTACAGGTTGGCGGGAGGGCCGGGAGATACGCAGTATTTT.

The J gene is TRBJ2-1, the V gene TRBV12-3 or TRBV12-4, with D possibly being TRBD2 (6 bases). This CDR3 has 13 amino acids. The V end was cut by 5 bases, the J end by 10 bases, with 15 bases between. CDR3 bases: TGTGCCAGCAGTGGGGACTTCCTTGGAGAGCAGTTCTTC. Translating gives CASSGDFLGEQFF.

The chain recombines TRBV20-1 with TRBJ1-2; a weak D match, TRBD1 (5 bases). This CDR3 region has 16 residues. CDR1 and CDR2 (germline): DFQATT, SNEGSKA (reference sequence). V lost 3 bases and J lost 0, with 17 bases in between. In DNA, the CDR3 is TGCAGTGCTAGTCACACCGGGGCGAGAGCTAACTATGGCTACACCTTC. This gives the protein CSASHTGARANYGYTF.

This clonotype was observed a few times. V and J are TRBV12-3 or TRBV12-4 and TRBJ2-1, with D tentatively TRBD1 (6 bases). CDR3 length: 13 residues. V shed 3 bases and J shed 9 bases, with 12 bases lying between them. This chain's CDR3 is CASSLIGGAEQFF. CDR3 in DNA: TGTGCCAGCAGTTTGATTGGGGGCGCTGAGCAGTTCTTC.

Only a few counts were recorded for this clonotype. This chain links TRBV5-1 with TRBJ2-7, with 10 bases fitting TRBD2. The length of the CDR3 is 16 residues. V lost 1 base, J lost 2 bases, and 6 bases stayed unmatched. Germline-derived CDR1 and CDR2 are SGHRS and YFSETQ. The CDR3 DNA sequence: TGCGCCAGCAGCTTGTTCGGGACTAGCGTGACCTACGAGCAGTACGTC. Protein product: CASSLFGTSVTYEQYV.

In its sample, this clonotype was seen a few times. The chain combines TRBV7-9 with TRBJ2-1; D tentatively fits TRBD1 or TRBD2 (5 bases each). Matching the DNA end better, TRBJ2-7 makes the J call doubtful. The CDR3 is 14 amino acids. From germline, CDR1 is SEHNR and CDR2 FQNEAQ (reference sequence). The CDR3 sequence: CASSPGLLLYEQYF. CDR3 sequence (DNA): TGTGCCAGCAGCCCGGGGCTATTACTTTACGAGCAGTACTTC.

The chain couples TRBV28 to TRBJ2-5; possible D gene TRBD2, 5 bases. With the DNA end fitting TRBJ2-7 better, the J assignment may be wrong. This CDR3 has 13 amino acids. Looked up from germline, CDR1 is MDHEN and CDR2 is SYDVKM. The chain's CDR3 is CASRSGTHYEQYF. The CDR3 coding sequence is TGTGCCAGCAGATCGGGAACACACTACGAGCAGTACTTC.

The J gene is TRBJ2-7, the V gene TRBV20-1; TRBD1 agrees at 11 bases. CDR3 length: 12 residues. Germline V gene lookup returns CDR1 DFQATT and CDR2 SNEGSKA (reference sequence). With V trimmed by 6 bases and J by 4 bases, 2 bases remained unmatched. The CDR3 region is CSAGQGAYEQYF. DNA of the CDR3: TGCAGTGCCGGACAGGGGGCGTACGAGCAGTACTTC.

This clonotype was counted only a few times. This chain connects TRBV4-2 to TRBJ1-2, with D hard to call. Trimming took off 0 bases at V and 6 bases at J, with 11 bases between the two ends. This CDR3 comprises 14 residues. The germline V gene has CDR1 LGHNA and CDR2 YNFKEQ. The CDR3 spells CASSQDLGFNGYTF. DNA for the CDR3: TGTGCCAGCAGCCAAGATTTGGGATTCAATGGCTACACCTTC.

This clonotype was observed a handful of times. The chain employs TRBV12-3 or TRBV12-4 and TRBJ2-7, with 7 bases identical to TRBD2. Trimming at V came to 7 bases and at J to 5 bases, leaving 8 bases not matched to a gene. The CDR3 covers 13 residues. The CDR3, as DNA: TGTGCCAGCATCCTGTGGGAGGGCCACGAGCAGTACGTC. Protein sequence: CASILWEGHEQYV.

This clonotype was counted only a few times. The V gene is TRBV18, the J gene TRBJ2-3; TRBD2 might be the D (6 bases). Germline CDR1 and CDR2: KGHSH and LQKENI. The CDR3 has 12 residues. V lost 3 bases to trimming and J lost 9 bases, with 10 bases between them. CDR3 nucleotides: TGTGCCAGCTCACCGGACTATTCGACGCAGTATTTT. Its translation is CASSPDYSTQYF. Complete variable domain (other parts from reference TRBV18 and TRBJ2-3): NAGVMQNPRHLVRRRGQEARLRCSPMKGHSHVYWYRQLPEEGLKFMVYLQKENIIDESGMPKERFSAEFPKEGPSILRIQQVVRGDSAAYFCASSPDYSTQYFGPGTRLTVL.

This clonotype was detected many times. This rearrangement joins TRBV20-1 to TRBJ2-2; D is unresolved. CDR1 and CDR2 from the germline V gene are DFQATT and SNEGSKA (reference sequence). V was clipped by 3 bases and J by 4 bases, with 9 bases between them. CDR3 length: 13 residues. In nucleotides, the CDR3 is TGCAGTGCTAGTGATATAGGCACCGGGGAGCTGTTTTTT. Translation: CSASDIGTGELFF.

This clonotype turned up a few times. This rearrangement joins TRBV11-3 to TRBJ1-1, with D perhaps TRBD1 (6 bases). The germline V gene has CDR1 SGHNT and CDR2 YENEEA. The CDR3 covers 15 residues. V was trimmed by 4 bases and J by 6 bases, leaving 18 bases between them. Written as DNA, the CDR3 is TGTGCCAGCAGCTCCTCCGGGGGGCGGAGGTCTGAAGCTTTCTTT. Protein: CASSSSGGRRSEAFF. Combining the CDR3 with reference TRBV11-3 and TRBJ1-1 gives the whole variable domain EAGVVQSPRYKIIEKKQPVAFWCNPISGHNTLYWYLQNLGQGPELLIRYENEEAVDDSQLPKDRFSAERLKGVDSTLKIQPAELGDSAVYLCASSSSGGRRSEAFFGQGTRLTVV.

This chain joins TRBV3-1 and TRBJ1-2, with TRBD1 as a possible D gene (6 bases). The CDR3 spans 13 residues. V lost 4 bases, J lost 6 bases, and 12 bases lay in between. Germline values: CDR1 LGHDT, CDR2 YNNKEL (reference sequence). The CDR3 nucleotides read TGTGCCAGCAGCCCACACCGGGACAATGGCTACACCTTC. This gives the protein CASSPHRDNGYTF.

In this sample, this clonotype turned up many times. This chain connects TRBV29-1 to TRBJ2-1; 10 bases agree with TRBD2. J lost 0 bases, V lost 7 bases, and 3 bases had no gene match. Germline V gene sequence: CDR1 SQVTM, CDR2 ANQGSEA. CDR3 length equals 14 residues. CDR3 coding DNA: TGCAGCGAAGGGACTAGCGACTCCTACAATGAGCAGTTCTTC. It is translated as CSEGTSDSYNEQFF.

The rearrangement uses TRBV20-1 and TRBJ2-3; D is undetermined. The CDR3 extends over 16 amino acids. V was cut by 2 bases and J by 6 bases, with 21 bases left in between. The germline V gene encodes CDR1 DFQATT and CDR2 SNEGSKA (reference sequence). The DNA for the CDR3 is TGCAGTGCTAGAAAGGGTGGGGTCAGCCTAGTTGATACGCAGTATTTT. It is translated as CSARKGGVSLVDTQYF.

The chain combines TRBV5-6 with TRBJ2-7, with a weak D call TRBD1 (5 bases). The CDR3 is 14 amino acids. Trimming removed 2 bases from V and 3 bases from J, with 12 bases in between. Germline V lookup: CDR1 SGHDT, CDR2 YYEEEE. CDR3 sequence: CASSFKDTDYEQYV. CDR3 DNA: TGTGCCAGCAGCTTTAAGGACACCGACTACGAGCAGTACGTC.

The V gene is TRBV5-1, the J gene TRBJ1-2, with D tentatively TRBD1 (6 bases). Deletions cut 0 bases from V and 2 bases from J, with 11 bases between. Germline lookup yields CDR1 SGHRS and CDR2 YFSETQ. The CDR3 covers 15 residues. In nucleotides, the CDR3 is TGCGCCAGCAGCTTGGTGCCGGACAGAAACTATGGCTACACCTTC. Its translation: CASSLVPDRNYGYTF.

The genes are TRBV20-1 and TRBJ2-5; the match to TRBD1 covers 9 bases. This CDR3 has 15 residues. Per the germline V gene, CDR1 is DFQATT and CDR2 is SNEGSKA (reference sequence). Trimming removed 5 bases from V and 5 bases from J; junction bases left unmatched: 12. The CDR3 sequence is CSAPLPTGGEETQYF. Here the CDR3 DNA reads TGCAGTGCTCCGCTACCAACAGGGGGCGAGGAGACCCAGTACTTC.

This chain joins TRBV6-1 and TRBJ2-5; 8 bases match TRBD1. The CDR3 has 16 amino acids. V gave up 7 bases and J gave up 1 base; unmatched junction bases: 11. CDR1 is MNHNS, CDR2 SASEGT, per germline. DNA for the CDR3: TGTGCCAGCAAGCGAGGGACAGGAATCCTCCAAGAGACCCAGTACTTC. Its translation: CASKRGTGILQETQYF.

The gene calls are TRBV3-1 and TRBJ2-5; TRBD1 agrees at 8 bases. The DNA end favors TRBJ2-1, so the J call may be wrong. Germline-derived CDR1 and CDR2 are LGHDT and YNNKEL (reference sequence). The CDR3 totals 17 residues. For the CDR3, the DNA is TGTGCCAGCAGCCAAGTACAGGGGGGCGTATTGGGGGATGAGCAGTTCTTC. It yields the protein CASSQVQGGVLGDEQFF.

In this sample, this clonotype turned up a few times. The V and J genes are TRBV30 and TRBJ2-1; 9 bases map to TRBD2. This CDR3 comprises 13 residues. The V segment lost 5 bases and the J segment 3 bases; nucleotides outside the gene matches: 2. Germline values: CDR1 GTSNPN, CDR2 SVGIG (reference sequence). CDR3 coding DNA: TGTGCCTGGGGTAGCGGGAGCTACAATGAGCAGTTCTTC. The encoded protein is CAWGSGSYNEQFF.